These 4 T cell receptor beta chains came from one sample sequenced in a study of cytomegalovirus exposure and HLA in healthy donors. 60 Vbeta and 13 Jbeta primers were used in PCR. Measured with immunoSEQ multiplex PCR; TCRdb has only the in-frame clones, and not every one. The sample holds tens of thousands of clones, roughly 85% seen once. Material: PBMCs. These receptors all come from a man aged 25-45 years in good health and CMV-seronegative.

This chain joins TRBV4-1 and TRBJ2-7, with 11 bases lining up with TRBD2. J gave up 9 bases and V 0 bases, and 7 bases lay outside the gene matches. Germline V gene lookup returns CDR1 MGHRA and CDR2 YSYEKL. The CDR3 length is 15 residues. CDR3 amino acids: CASSQDTSGRRVQYF. The CDR3 DNA reads TGCGCCAGCAGCCAAGATACTAGCGGGAGAAGGGTGCAGTACTTC.

The chain recombines TRBV7-2 with TRBJ2-7, with TRBD1 matching over 10 bases. Trimming cost V 7 bases and J 5 bases; bases outside gene matches: 11. Germline values: CDR1 SGHTA, CDR2 FQGNSA. This CDR3 has 15 amino acids. The chain's CDR3 is CASNPSGQGSNEQYF. The CDR3 DNA is TGTGCCAGCAACCCATCGGGACAGGGGTCCAACGAGCAGTACTTC.

Note on this clone: At one of its ends the junction is not consistent with the germline gene, which may arise from a read error. J is TRBJ2-7 and V is TRBV5-5; D perhaps matches TRBD1 (5 bases). Germline loops: CDR1 SGHKS, CDR2 YYEKEE (reference sequence). There are 11 residues in the CDR3. CDR3 sequence (DNA): TGTGCCAGCAGCTTGATCGGCAGGGTAAGCTTC. It specifies CASSLIGRVSF.

The chain recombines TRBV7-9 with TRBJ2-2; D perhaps matches TRBD2 (5 bases). V lost 5 bases and J lost 8, with 18 bases in between. The CDR3 is 15 residues long. The germline gives CDR1 SEHNR, CDR2 FQNEAQ (reference sequence). This CDR3 reads CASSAPTMTVGELFF. CDR3 nucleotides: TGTGCCAGCAGCGCCCCGACTATGACGGTAGGGGAGCTGTTTTTT. The full variable domain, with the rest looked up from reference TRBV7-9 and TRBJ2-2, is DTGVSQNPRHKITKRGQNVTFRCDPISEHNRLYWYRQTLGQGPEFLTYFQNEAQLEKSRLLSDRFSAERPKGSFSTLEIQRTEQGDSAMYLCASSAPTMTVGELFFGEGSRLTVL.